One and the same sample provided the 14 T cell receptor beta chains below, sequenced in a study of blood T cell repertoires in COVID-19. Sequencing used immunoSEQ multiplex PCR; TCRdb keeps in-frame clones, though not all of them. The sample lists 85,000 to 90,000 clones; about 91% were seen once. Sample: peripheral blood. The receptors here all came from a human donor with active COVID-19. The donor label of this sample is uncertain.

CDR3 in amino acids: CASSLWRGPTRGYTF. The CDR3 DNA reads as TGTGCCAGCAGCTTGTGGAGAGGGCCTACGCGCGGCTACACCTTC. V is TRBV5-6 and J is TRBJ1-2; D not resolved. The CDR3 consists of 15 residues. Trimming pared 1 base from V and 8 bases from J, leaving 18 bases between. Germline CDR1 SGHDT, CDR2 YYEEEE.

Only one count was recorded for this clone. The CDR3 sequence is CASSYSLAPYEQYF. The CDR3 region has the DNA TGTGCCAGCAGTTACTCTCTAGCGCCCTACGAGCAGTACTTC. The chain joins TRBV6-5 to TRBJ2-7, with TRBD2 as a possible D gene (6 bases). This CDR3 is built from 14 residues. The ends were cut back, 0 bases at V and 2 bases at J, with 8 bases in the middle. CDR1 and CDR2 (germline): MNHEY, SVGAGI.

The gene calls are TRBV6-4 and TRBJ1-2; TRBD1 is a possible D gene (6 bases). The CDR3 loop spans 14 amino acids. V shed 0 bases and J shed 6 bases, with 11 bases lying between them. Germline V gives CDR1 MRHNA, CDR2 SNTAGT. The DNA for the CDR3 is TGTGCCAGCAGTGACTCAACAGGGCTCCATGGCTACACCTTC. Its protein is CASSDSTGLHGYTF.

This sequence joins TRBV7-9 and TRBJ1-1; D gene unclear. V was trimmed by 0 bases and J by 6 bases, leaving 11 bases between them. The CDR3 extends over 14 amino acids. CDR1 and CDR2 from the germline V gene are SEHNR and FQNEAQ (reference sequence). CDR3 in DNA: TGTGCCAGCAGCTTAGCGGGCACGTCGTCTGAAGCTTTCTTT. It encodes CASSLAGTSSEAFF.

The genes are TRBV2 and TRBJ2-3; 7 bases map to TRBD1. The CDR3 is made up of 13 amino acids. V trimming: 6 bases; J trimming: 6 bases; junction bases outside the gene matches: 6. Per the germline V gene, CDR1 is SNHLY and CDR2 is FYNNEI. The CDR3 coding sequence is TGTGCCAGCAGATACAGGGGCCCGGATACGCAGTATTTT. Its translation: CASRYRGPDTQYF.

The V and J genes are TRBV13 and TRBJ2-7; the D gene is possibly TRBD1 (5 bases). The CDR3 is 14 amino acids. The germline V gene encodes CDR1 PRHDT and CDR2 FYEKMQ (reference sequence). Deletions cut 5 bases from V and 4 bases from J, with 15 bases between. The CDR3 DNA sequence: TGTGCCAGCAGCCGGGTAGGGGTTTTGTACGAGCAGTACTTC. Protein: CASSRVGVLYEQYF.

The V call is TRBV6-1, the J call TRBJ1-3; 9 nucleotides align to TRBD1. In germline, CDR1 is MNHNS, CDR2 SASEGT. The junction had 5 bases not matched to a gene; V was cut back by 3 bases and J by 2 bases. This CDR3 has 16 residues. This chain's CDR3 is CASSDPQGAAGNTIYF. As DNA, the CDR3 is TGTGCCAGCAGTGACCCACAGGGGGCCGCTGGAAACACCATATATTTT.

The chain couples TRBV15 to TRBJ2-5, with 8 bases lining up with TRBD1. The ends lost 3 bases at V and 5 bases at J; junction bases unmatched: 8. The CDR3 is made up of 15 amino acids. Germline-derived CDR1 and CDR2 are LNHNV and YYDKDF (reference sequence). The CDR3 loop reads CATSSRQGARETQYF. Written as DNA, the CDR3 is TGTGCCACCAGCAGCCGGCAGGGGGCACGGGAGACCCAGTACTTC.

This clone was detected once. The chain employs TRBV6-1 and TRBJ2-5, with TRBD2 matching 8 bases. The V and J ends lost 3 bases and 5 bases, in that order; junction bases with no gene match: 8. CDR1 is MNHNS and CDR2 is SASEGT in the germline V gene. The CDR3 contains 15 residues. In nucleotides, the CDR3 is TGTGCCAGCAGTGAGGTGGGACTAGAATCGGAGACCCAGTACTTC. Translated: CASSEVGLESETQYF.

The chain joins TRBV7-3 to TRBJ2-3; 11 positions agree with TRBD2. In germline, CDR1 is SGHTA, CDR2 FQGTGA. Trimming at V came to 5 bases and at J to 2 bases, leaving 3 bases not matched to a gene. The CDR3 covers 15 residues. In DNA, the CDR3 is TGTGCCAGCAGCAGACTAGCGGGGTCCACAGATACGCAGTATTTT. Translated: CASSRLAGSTDTQYF.

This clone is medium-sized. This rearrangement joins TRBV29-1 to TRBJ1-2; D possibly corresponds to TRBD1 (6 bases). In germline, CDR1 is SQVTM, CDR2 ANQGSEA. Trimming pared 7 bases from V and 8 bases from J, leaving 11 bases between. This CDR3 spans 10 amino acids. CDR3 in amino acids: CSDYREGYTF. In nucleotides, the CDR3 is TGCAGCGATTACAGGGAGGGCTACACCTTC.

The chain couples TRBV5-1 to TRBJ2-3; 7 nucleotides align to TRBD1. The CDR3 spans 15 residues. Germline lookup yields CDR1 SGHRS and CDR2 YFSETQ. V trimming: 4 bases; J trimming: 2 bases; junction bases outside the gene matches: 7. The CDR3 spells CASSQQGPYTDTQYF. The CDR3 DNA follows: TGCGCCAGCAGCCAACAGGGGCCATACACAGATACGCAGTATTTT.

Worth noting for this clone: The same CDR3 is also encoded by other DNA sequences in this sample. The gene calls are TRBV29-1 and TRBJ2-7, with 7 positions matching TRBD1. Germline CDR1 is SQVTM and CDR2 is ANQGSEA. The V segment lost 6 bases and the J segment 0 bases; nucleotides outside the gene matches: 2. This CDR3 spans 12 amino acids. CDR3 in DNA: TGCAGCGTGACAGGGAGCTCCTACGAGCAGTACTTC. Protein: CSVTGSSYEQYF.

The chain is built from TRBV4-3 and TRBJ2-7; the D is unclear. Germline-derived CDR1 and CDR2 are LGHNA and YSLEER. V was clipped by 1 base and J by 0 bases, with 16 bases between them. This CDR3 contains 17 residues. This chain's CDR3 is CASSQGLDGESSYEQYF. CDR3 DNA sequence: TGCGCCAGCAGCCAAGGGCTCGACGGAGAAAGCTCCTACGAGCAGTACTTC.